A selection of T cell receptor beta chains follows, all from one sample in a study of cytomegalovirus exposure and HLA in healthy donors. The assay was immunoSEQ multiplex PCR, and TCRdb's table has in-frame clones only and misses some. The sample consists of around 210,000 clones, 70% to 80% of them appearing once. The sequenced sample consisted of PBMCs. The receptors originated from a male donor in good health and CMV-seropositive. The CDR3 runs from the conserved cysteine through the conserved F or W. D genes are given only for firm matches. Some rows mark clone size as missing; the rest say once, few, many or name a class of expanded clone.

TRBV11-3	.	.	TRBJ2-5	CASSAAGETQYF	TGTGCCAGCAGCGCGGCGGGAGAGACCCAGTACTTC
TRBV29-1	.	.	TRBJ2-6	CSVRGGANVLTF	TGCAGCGTGCGCGGAGGGGCCAACGTCCTGACTTTC
TRBV9	.	TRBD1	TRBJ1-3	CASSVQGAKGNTIYF	TGTGCCAGCAGCGTACAGGGGGCAAAGGGAAACACCATATATTTT
TRBV4-3	.	.	TRBJ1-5	CASSQVLGRGIGQPQHF	TGCGCCAGCAGCCAAGTCCTCGGTCGGGGTATTGGTCAGCCCCAGCATTTT
TRBV12-5	.	TRBD1	TRBJ1-5	CASSGGGTGPQHF	TGTGCTAGTTCAGGGGGGGGGACAGGGCCCCAGCATTTT
TRBV11-2	few	TRBD2	TRBJ2-5	CASSLVHGSGDQETQYF	TGTGCCAGCAGCTTAGTCCACGGTAGCGGGGACCAAGAGACCCAGTACTTC
TRBV14	few	.	TRBJ1-4	CASSQRTDSNEKLFF	TGTGCCAGCAGCCAAAGGACAGACAGTAATGAAAAACTGTTTTTT
TRBV4-2	few	TRBD2	TRBJ2-1	CASVPTASGTSYNEQFF	TGTGCCAGCGTCCCCACGGCTAGCGGGACCTCCTACAATGAGCAGTTCTTC
TRBV19	.	TRBD2	TRBJ2-3	CASSIAPSGTTDTQYF	TGTGCCAGTAGTATAGCTCCTAGCGGGACAACAGATACGCAGTATTTT
TRBV28	.	.	TRBJ1-2	CASSFGGAEDSGSYTF	TGTGCCAGCAGTTTCGGAGGGGCTGAGGATTCTGGAAGCTACACCTTC
TRBV6-5	.	TRBD2	TRBJ2-3	CASSLGLAASTDTQYF	TGTGCCAGCAGTTTGGGACTAGCGGCTAGCACAGATACGCAGTATTTT
TRBV6-1	.	.	TRBJ1-4	CASRQRGIEKLFF	TGTGCCAGCAGACAGCGGGGGATTGAAAAACTGTTTTTT
TRBV6-1	few	.	TRBJ1-5	CASLHSNQPQHF	TGTGCCAGTTTACATAGCAATCAGCCCCAGCATTTT
TRBV10-3	.	TRBD1	TRBJ2-7	CAISDRQGAYEQYF	TGTGCCATCAGTGACAGGCAGGGGGCGTACGAGCAGTACTTC
TRBV15	.	.	TRBJ2-3	CATSGRTPGGTDTQYF	TGTGCCACCAGCGGTCGGACACCCGGAGGCACAGATACGCAGTATTTT
TRBV10-3	.	TRBD2	TRBJ2-3	CAINERGATTDTQYF	TGTGCCATCAATGAGCGGGGGGCGACCACGGATACGCAGTATTTT
TRBV4-3	.	.	TRBJ2-7	CASSQERQGPYEQYF	TGCGCCAGCAGCCAAGAAAGGCAGGGGCCCTACGAGCAGTACTTC
TRBV27	.	.	TRBJ1-5	CASSLGAITNQPQHF	TGTGCCAGCAGCTTAGGGGCCATAACTAATCAGCCCCAGCATTTT
TRBV6-6	.	TRBD1	TRBJ2-2	CASSRDRRTNTGELFF	TGTGCCAGCAGTCGGGACAGGAGAACGAACACCGGGGAGCTGTTTTTT
TRBV5-5	few	TRBD1	TRBJ2-7	CASSLEQGAYYEQYF	TGTGCCAGCAGCTTGGAACAGGGGGCTTACTACGAGCAGTACTTC
TRBV19	.	.	TRBJ2-7	CASSIGAASQYEQYF	TGTGCCAGTAGTATTGGGGCAGCTTCCCAATACGAGCAGTACTTC
TRBV10-3	.	TRBD1	TRBJ1-4	CAISWTGATNEKLFF	TGTGCCATCAGTTGGACAGGGGCAACTAATGAAAAACTGTTTTTT
TRBV2	.	.	TRBJ2-2	CASRGRRVAGELFF	TGTGCCAGCAGAGGCAGACGGGTCGCCGGGGAGCTGTTTTTT
TRBV6-5	.	TRBD1	TRBJ2-2	CASSLRQGNTGELFF	TGTGCCAGCAGTCTACGACAGGGCAACACCGGGGAGCTGTTTTTT
TRBV7-9	.	TRBD1	TRBJ1-4	CASSSLTGINEKLFF	TGTGCCAGCAGCTCTCTGACAGGGATTAATGAAAAACTGTTTTTT
TRBV7-6	once	TRBD2	TRBJ2-3	CASSSSGSSTDTQYF	TGTGCCAGCAGCTCTAGCGGGAGTAGCACAGATACGCAGTATTTT
TRBV4-1	few	.	TRBJ1-2	CASSQFRGLYGYTF	TGCGCCAGCAGCCAGTTCAGGGGCCTCTATGGCTACACCTTC
TRBV19	once	TRBD1	TRBJ2-7	CASSSRQGGIEQYF	TGTGCCAGTAGTTCGAGACAGGGGGGTATCGAGCAGTACTTC
TRBV6-5	.	.	TRBJ1-2	CASSRETRRYGYTF	TGTGCCAGCAGTAGGGAGACTCGGCGCTATGGCTACACCTTC
TRBV28	.	.	TRBJ1-5	CASSFLRDNQPQHF	TGTGCCAGCAGTTTTTTGAGAGACAATCAGCCCCAGCATTTT
TRBV2	.	TRBD1	TRBJ1-2	CASSEWTGANGYTF	TGTGCCAGCAGTGAATGGACAGGGGCTAATGGCTACACCTTC
TRBV7-2	.	TRBD2	TRBJ2-1	CASTKREGTQFF	TGTGCCAGCACAAAGCGGGAGGGCACGCAGTTCTTC
TRBV6-5	.	TRBD2	TRBJ2-7	CASSRPGGYTYEQYF	TGTGCCAGCAGTCGGCCCGGGGGGTACACCTACGAGCAGTACTTC
TRBV6-5	few	TRBD1	TRBJ1-1	CASSYGTANTEAFF	TGTGCCAGCAGTTACGGGACAGCGAACACTGAAGCTTTCTTT
TRBV5-1	.	TRBD1	TRBJ2-7	CASSEWTGQNEQYF	TGCGCCAGCAGCGAATGGACAGGGCAGAACGAGCAGTACTTC
TRBV5-4	.	.	TRBJ2-4	CASSLDDSSKNIQYF	TGTGCCAGCAGCTTGGACGACAGCTCCAAAAACATTCAGTACTTC
TRBV19	.	TRBD1	TRBJ2-7	CASSPGGKQTYEQYF	TGTGCCAGTAGCCCAGGGGGCAAACAAACCTACGAGCAGTACTTC
TRBV6-5	.	.	TRBJ2-7	CASSLAPRLRDGQYF	TGTGCCAGCAGTTTGGCTCCCAGGTTGCGGGACGGGCAGTACTTC
TRBV5-1	.	TRBD2	TRBJ2-3	CASSTLAGAGDTQYF	TGCGCCAGCAGCACACTAGCGGGGGCGGGAGATACGCAGTATTTT
TRBV9	few	.	TRBJ2-3	CASSVLSGGTDTQYF	TGTGCCAGCAGCGTCCTATCAGGGGGGACAGATACGCAGTATTTT
TRBV6-5	.	.	TRBJ2-7	CASSYPQSYEQYF	TGTGCCAGCAGTTACCCCCAATCCTACGAGCAGTACTTC